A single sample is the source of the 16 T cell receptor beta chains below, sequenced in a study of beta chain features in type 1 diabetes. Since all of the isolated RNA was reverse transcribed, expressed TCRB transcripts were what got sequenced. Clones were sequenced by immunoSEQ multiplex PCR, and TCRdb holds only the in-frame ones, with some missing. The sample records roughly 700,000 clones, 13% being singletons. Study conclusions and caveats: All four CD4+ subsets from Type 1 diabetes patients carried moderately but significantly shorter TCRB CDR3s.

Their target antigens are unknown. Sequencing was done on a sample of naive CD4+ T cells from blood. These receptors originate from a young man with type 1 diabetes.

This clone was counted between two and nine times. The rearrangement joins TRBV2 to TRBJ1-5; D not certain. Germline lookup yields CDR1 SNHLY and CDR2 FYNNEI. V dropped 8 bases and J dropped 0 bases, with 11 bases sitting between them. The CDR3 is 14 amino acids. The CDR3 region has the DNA TGTGCCAGCGCTTTCATGTATAGCAATCAGCCCCAGCATTTT. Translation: CASAFMYSNQPQHF. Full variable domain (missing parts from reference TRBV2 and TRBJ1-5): EPEVTQTPSHQVTQMGQEVILRCVPISNHLYFYWYRQILGQKVEFLVSFYNNEISEKSEIFDDQFSVERPDGSNFTLKIRSTKLEDSAMYFCASAFMYSNQPQHFGDGTRLSIL.

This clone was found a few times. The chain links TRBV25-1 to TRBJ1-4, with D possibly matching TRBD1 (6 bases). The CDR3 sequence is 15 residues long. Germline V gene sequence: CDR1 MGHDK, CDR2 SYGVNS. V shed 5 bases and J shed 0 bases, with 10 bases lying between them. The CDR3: CASSWGLATNEKLFF. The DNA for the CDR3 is TGTGCCAGCAGTTGGGGGCTAGCAACTAATGAAAAACTGTTTTTT.

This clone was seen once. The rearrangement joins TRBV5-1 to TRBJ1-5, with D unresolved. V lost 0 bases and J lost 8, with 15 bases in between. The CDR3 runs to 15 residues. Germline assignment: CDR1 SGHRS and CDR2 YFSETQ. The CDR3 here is CASSLEGPMVEPQHF. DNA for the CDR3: TGCGCCAGCAGCTTGGAAGGGCCGATGGTGGAGCCCCAGCATTTT.

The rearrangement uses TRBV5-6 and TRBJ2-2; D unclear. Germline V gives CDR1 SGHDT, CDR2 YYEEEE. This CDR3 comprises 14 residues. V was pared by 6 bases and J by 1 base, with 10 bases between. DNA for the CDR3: TGTGCCAGCACCGCAGCAGGGAACACCGGGGAGCTGTTTTTT. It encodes CASTAAGNTGELFF.

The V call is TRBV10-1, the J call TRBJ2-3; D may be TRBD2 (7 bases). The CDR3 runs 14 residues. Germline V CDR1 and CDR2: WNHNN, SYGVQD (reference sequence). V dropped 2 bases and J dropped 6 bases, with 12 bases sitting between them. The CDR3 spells CASSEGGARDTQYF. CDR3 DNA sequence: TGCGCCAGCAGTGAGGGGGGGGCGCGGGATACGCAGTATTTT.

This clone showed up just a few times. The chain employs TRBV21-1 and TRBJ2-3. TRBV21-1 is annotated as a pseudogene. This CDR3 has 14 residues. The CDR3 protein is CASSEDASTDTQYF. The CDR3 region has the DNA TGTGCCAGCAGCGAGGACGCGAGCACAGATACGCAGTATTTT.

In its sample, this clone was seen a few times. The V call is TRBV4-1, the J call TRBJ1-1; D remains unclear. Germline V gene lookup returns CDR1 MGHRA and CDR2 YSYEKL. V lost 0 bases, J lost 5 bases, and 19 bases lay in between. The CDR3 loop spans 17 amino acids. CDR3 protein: CASSQEPPVPLGTEAFF. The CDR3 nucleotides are TGCGCCAGCAGCCAAGAACCCCCAGTACCCCTCGGAACTGAAGCTTTCTTT.

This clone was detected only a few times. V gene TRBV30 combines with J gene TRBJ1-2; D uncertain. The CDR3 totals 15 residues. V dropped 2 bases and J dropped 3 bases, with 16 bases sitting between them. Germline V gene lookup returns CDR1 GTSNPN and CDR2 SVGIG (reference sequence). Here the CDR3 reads CAWSRLGSVDYGYTF. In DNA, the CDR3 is TGTGCCTGGAGTCGCTTGGGAAGCGTGGACTATGGCTACACCTTC. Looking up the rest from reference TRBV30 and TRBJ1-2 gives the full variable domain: SQTIHQWPATLVQPVGSPLSLECTVEGTSNPNLYWYRQAAGRGLQLLFYSVGIGQISSEVPQNLSASRPQDRQFILSSKKLLLSDSGFYLCAWSRLGSVDYGYTFGSGTRLTVV.

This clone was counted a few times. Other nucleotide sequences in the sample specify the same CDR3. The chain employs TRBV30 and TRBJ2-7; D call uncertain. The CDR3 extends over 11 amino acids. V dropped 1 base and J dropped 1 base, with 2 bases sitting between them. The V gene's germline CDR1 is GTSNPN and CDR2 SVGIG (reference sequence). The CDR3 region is CAWSGSYEQYF. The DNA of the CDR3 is TGTGCCTGGAGTGGTTCCTACGAGCAGTACTTC.

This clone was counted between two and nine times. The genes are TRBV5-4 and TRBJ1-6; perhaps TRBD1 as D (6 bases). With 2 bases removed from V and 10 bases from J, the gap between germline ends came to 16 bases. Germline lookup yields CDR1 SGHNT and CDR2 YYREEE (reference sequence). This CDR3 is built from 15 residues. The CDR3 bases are TGTGCCAGCAGCTTCGGGCAGGGGTGGCAATCACCCCTCCACTTT. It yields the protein CASSFGQGWQSPLHF.

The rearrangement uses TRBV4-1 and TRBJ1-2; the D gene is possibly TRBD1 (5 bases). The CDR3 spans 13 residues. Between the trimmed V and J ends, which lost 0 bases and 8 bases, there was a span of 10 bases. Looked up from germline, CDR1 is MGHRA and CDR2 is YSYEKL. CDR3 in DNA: TGCGCCAGCAGCCAAGATCGTGGGGGAGGCTACACCTTC. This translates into CASSQDRGGGYTF.

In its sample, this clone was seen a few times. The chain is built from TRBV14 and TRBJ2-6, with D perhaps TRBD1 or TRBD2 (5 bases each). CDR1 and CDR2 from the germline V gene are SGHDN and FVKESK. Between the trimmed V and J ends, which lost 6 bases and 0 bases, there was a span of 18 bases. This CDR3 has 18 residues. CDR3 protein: CASRPGDPWNSGANVLTF. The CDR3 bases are TGTGCCAGCAGACCCGGGGACCCTTGGAACTCTGGGGCCAACGTCCTGACTTTC.

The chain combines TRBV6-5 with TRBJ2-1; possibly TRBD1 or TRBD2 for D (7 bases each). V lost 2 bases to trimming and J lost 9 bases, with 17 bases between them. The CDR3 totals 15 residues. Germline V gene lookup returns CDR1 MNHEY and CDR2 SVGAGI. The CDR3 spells CASSYIGRGGTEQFF. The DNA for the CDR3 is TGTGCCAGCAGTTACATAGGCAGGGGGGGTACTGAGCAGTTCTTC.

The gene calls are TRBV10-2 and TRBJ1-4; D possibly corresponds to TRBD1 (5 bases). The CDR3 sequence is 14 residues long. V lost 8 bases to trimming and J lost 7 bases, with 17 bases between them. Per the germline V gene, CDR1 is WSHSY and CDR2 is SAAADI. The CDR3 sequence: CASARGGRGEKLFF. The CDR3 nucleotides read TGCGCCAGCGCCCGTGGGGGTAGAGGTGAAAAACTGTTTTTT.

Here the CDR3 DNA reads TGTGCCTGGAGTGTACGACAGGGAGGTGAAGCTTTCTTT. It yields the protein CAWSVRQGGEAFF. The rearrangement links TRBV30 to TRBJ1-1; 7 nucleotides line up with TRBD1. Germline CDR1 is GTSNPN and CDR2 is SVGIG (reference sequence). This CDR3 comprises 13 residues. J gave up 7 bases and V 0 bases, and 5 bases lay outside the gene matches.

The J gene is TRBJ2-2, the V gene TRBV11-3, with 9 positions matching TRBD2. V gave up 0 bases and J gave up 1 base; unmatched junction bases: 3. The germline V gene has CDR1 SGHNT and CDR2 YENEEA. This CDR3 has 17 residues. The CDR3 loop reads CASSLDPSGVNTGELFF. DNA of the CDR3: TGTGCCAGCAGCTTAGATCCTAGCGGGGTGAACACCGGGGAGCTGTTTTTT.